The 24 T cell receptor beta chains below come from one sample, sequenced in a study of cytomegalovirus exposure and HLA in healthy donors. The study ran its PCR with 60 Vbeta and 13 Jbeta primers. The repertoire was sequenced with immunoSEQ multiplex PCR; TCRdb's copy has only in-frame clones and lacks some. The table lists some 90,000 clones, 65% to 80% of them singletons. Material: PBMCs. The receptors shown here come from a man aged 35-49 years in good health and CMV-seronegative.

The genes are TRBV4-1 and TRBJ2-1, with D perhaps matching TRBD2 (6 bases). V lost 4 bases to trimming and J lost 5 bases, with 24 bases between them. The CDR3 has 18 amino acids. Germline lookup yields CDR1 MGHRA and CDR2 YSYEKL. The CDR3 sequence is CASSPSLRDAGNDNEQFF. CDR3 DNA: TGCGCCAGCAGCCCCTCACTGCGGGATGCAGGGAACGACAATGAGCAGTTCTTC.

The CDR3 DNA reads as TGTGCCAGCAGCTTGAGACCGGGACAGGCAAACTATGGCTACACCTTC. Protein product: CASSLRPGQANYGYTF. This chain links TRBV7-2 with TRBJ1-2, with TRBD1 matching over 8 bases. The germline V gene has CDR1 SGHTA and CDR2 FQGNSA. Germline trimming cut 3 bases from V and 2 bases from J; bases unmatched to any gene: 8. This CDR3 spans 16 amino acids.

CDR3: CASSLGLIGGLNTGELFF. CDR3 bases: TGTGCCAGCAGCTTGGGTTTGATTGGGGGACTAAACACCGGGGAGCTGTTTTTT. This sequence joins TRBV7-9 and TRBJ2-2, with TRBD2 matching over 7 bases. Germline CDR1 and CDR2: SEHNR and FQNEAQ (reference sequence). The V segment lost 3 bases and the J segment 2 bases; nucleotides outside the gene matches: 12. The CDR3 length is 18 residues. Filled out from reference TRBV7-9 and TRBJ2-2, the complete variable domain reads DTGVSQNPRHKITKRGQNVTFRCDPISEHNRLYWYRQTLGQGPEFLTYFQNEAQLEKSRLLSDRFSAERPKGSFSTLEIQRTEQGDSAMYLCASSLGLIGGLNTGELFFGEGSRLTVL.

The chain employs TRBV7-6 and TRBJ2-4, with D possibly being TRBD1 (5 bases). The germline gives CDR1 SGHVS, CDR2 FNYEAQ. The CDR3 sequence is 14 residues long. The germline V and J ends were trimmed by 2 bases and 5 bases, with 10 bases remaining between them. DNA for the CDR3: TGTGCCAGCAGCTTAATGAAAGGGGAAAACATTCAGTACTTC. It codes for CASSLMKGENIQYF.

The chain is built from TRBV20-1 and TRBJ1-4, with D possibly being TRBD1 (5 bases). The V end was cut by 4 bases, the J end by 11 bases, with 11 bases between. The CDR3 has 11 residues. Looked up from germline, CDR1 is DFQATT and CDR2 is SNEGSKA (reference sequence). The CDR3 region has the DNA TGCAGTGCTACCCCGGGGGGGAAACTGTTTTTT. It codes for CSATPGGKLFF.

V is TRBV6-6 and J is TRBJ2-5; perhaps TRBD2 as D (5 bases). Germline lookup yields CDR1 MNHNY and CDR2 SVGAGI (reference sequence). This CDR3 is built from 15 residues. V shed 6 bases and J shed 7 bases, with 21 bases lying between them. CDR3 coding DNA: TGTGCCAGCAGCCCCCTCCGAGGCTCGGCGGGGACCCAGTACTTC. This encodes CASSPLRGSAGTQYF.

This chain joins TRBV6-4 and TRBJ1-2, with D possibly TRBD1 on 5 matching bases. Trimming removed 6 bases from V and 6 bases from J, with 11 bases in between. The CDR3 is 12 residues long. Looked up from germline, CDR1 is MRHNA and CDR2 is SNTAGT. In nucleotides, the CDR3 is TGTGCCAGCAGAGCAGGGCTCCATGGCTACACCTTC. This encodes CASRAGLHGYTF.

The chain employs TRBV5-8 and TRBJ1-1; D uncertain. Trimming shortened V by 3 bases and J by 5 bases, and 5 bases separated the two germline ends. Germline-derived CDR1 and CDR2 are SGHTS and YDEGEE. CDR3 length: 11 amino acids. The CDR3 coding sequence is TGTGCCAGCAGCTCGCGGACTGAAGCTTTCTTT. It yields the protein CASSSRTEAFF.

This clone is a singleton in its sample. This chain connects TRBV10-3 to TRBJ1-2, with D unresolved. Per germline, CDR1 ENHRY and CDR2 SYGVKD. V shed 3 bases and J shed 3 bases, with 14 bases lying between them. The CDR3 contains 15 residues. CDR3 DNA: TGTGCCATCAGTGACCCCAATGAGGGTTACTATGGCTACACCTTC. This encodes CAISDPNEGYYGYTF.

V is TRBV18 and J is TRBJ2-5; 7 bases match TRBD1. Trimming removed 0 bases from V and 5 bases from J; junction bases left unmatched: 3. The CDR3 runs 14 residues. Germline values: CDR1 KGHSH, CDR2 LQKENI. CDR3 sequence (DNA): TGTGCCAGCTCACCACCCGCCAGGGGGGAGACCCAGTACTTC. It codes for CASSPPARGETQYF.

The chain couples TRBV4-1 to TRBJ2-7; 8 bases match TRBD2. CDR3 size: 15 residues. Germline lookup yields CDR1 MGHRA and CDR2 YSYEKL. V trimming: 5 bases; J trimming: 2 bases; junction bases outside the gene matches: 8. The CDR3 DNA is TGCGCCAGCAGCGACAAAACGGGGGGGCCCTACGAGCAGTACTTC. Its protein product is CASSDKTGGPYEQYF.

V and J are TRBV5-5 and TRBJ2-1; a weak D match, TRBD2 (5 bases). Trimming stripped 1 base from V and 6 bases from J, with 14 bases between. This CDR3 has 15 residues. The V gene's germline CDR1 is SGHKS and CDR2 YYEKEE (reference sequence). CDR3 amino acids: CASSLLGGLPNEQFF. The CDR3 nucleotides are TGTGCCAGCAGCTTGCTAGGAGGCCTACCCAATGAGCAGTTCTTC.

This clone was observed a few times. The V call is TRBV15, the J call TRBJ1-1; 8 nucleotides align to TRBD1. CDR1 LNHNV and CDR2 YYDKDF come from the germline V gene (reference sequence). The CDR3 spans 13 residues. J gave up 1 base and V 9 bases, and 4 bases lay outside the gene matches. The CDR3 DNA is TGTGCCACGAGGGACAGGCAGAACACTGAAGCTTTCTTT. This sequence encodes CATRDRQNTEAFF.

The chain couples TRBV7-9 to TRBJ1-4; TRBD1 aligns across 9 bases. The CDR3 loop spans 15 amino acids. Germline-derived CDR1 and CDR2 are SEHNR and FQNEAQ (reference sequence). V lost 2 bases and J lost 8; bases outside the gene matches: 6. Here the CDR3 DNA reads TGTGCCAGCAGCTTACGGGACAGGGTTAACGAAAAACTGTTTTTT. Translation gives CASSLRDRVNEKLFF. The variable domain in full, completed from reference TRBV7-9 and TRBJ1-4, reads DTGVSQNPRHKITKRGQNVTFRCDPISEHNRLYWYRQTLGQGPEFLTYFQNEAQLEKSRLLSDRFSAERPKGSFSTLEIQRTEQGDSAMYLCASSLRDRVNEKLFFGSGTQLSVL.

This clone has just one count. J is TRBJ2-3 and V is TRBV11-1, with 15 bases identical to TRBD2. Losses at the gene ends were 4 bases for V and 0 bases for J; bases not matched to a gene: 5. CDR1 is SGHAT, CDR2 FQDESV, per germline (reference sequence). This CDR3 has 18 residues. In DNA, the CDR3 is TGTGCCAGCAGCTACCGGACTAGCGGGGGGGTTAGCACAGATACGCAGTATTTT. This encodes CASSYRTSGGVSTDTQYF. The complete variable domain, with remaining parts taken from reference TRBV11-1 and TRBJ2-3, reads EAEVAQSPRYKITEKSQAVAFWCDPISGHATLYWYRQILGQGPELLVQFQDESVVDDSQLPKDRFSAERLKGVDSTLKIQPAELGDSAMYLCASSYRTSGGVSTDTQYFGPGTRLTVL.

This clone has a handful of counts. V gene TRBV6-1 combines with J gene TRBJ1-1; 8 bases fit TRBD1. The CDR3 has 15 amino acids. Germline CDR1 MNHNS, CDR2 SASEGT. Unmatched junction bases numbered 8, after V lost 4 bases and J lost 4 bases. CDR3 nucleotide sequence: TGTGCCAGCAGTGGGACAGGGCGGAGGGCCACTGAAGCTTTCTTT. Its protein is CASSGTGRRATEAFF.

V usage is TRBV6-1 and J usage is TRBJ1-2; tentative D call: TRBD1 (5 bases). The germline CDR1 and CDR2 sequences are MNHNS and SASEGT. V was clipped by 7 bases and J by 4 bases, with 13 bases between them. The CDR3 is 13 residues long. CDR3 region: CASNERGLYGYTF. The CDR3 DNA follows: TGTGCCAGCAACGAACGGGGACTCTATGGCTACACCTTC.

This clone is a singleton in its sample. The chain employs TRBV7-6 and TRBJ2-5; 15 bases are shared with TRBD2. The end of the DNA is better explained by TRBJ2-7, so the J call may be wrong. The CDR3 runs 20 residues. Germline-derived CDR1 and CDR2 are SGHVS and FNYEAQ. This CDR3 reads CASSSGGPGLAGGPSYEQYF. CDR3 DNA sequence: TGTGCCAGCAGCTCGGGGGGGCCGGGACTAGCGGGGGGCCCCTCCTACGAGCAGTACTTC.

The chain links TRBV19 to TRBJ1-5; weak D call: TRBD1 (5 bases). The CDR3 runs to 14 residues. Per the germline V gene, CDR1 is LNHDA and CDR2 is SQIVND (reference sequence). Trimming left V 3 bases short and J 4 bases short, with 10 bases between. The CDR3 coding sequence is TGTGCCAGTAGTATCGGTCGGGGGAATCAGCCCCAGCATTTT. It codes for CASSIGRGNQPQHF.

This clone was seen once. The chain uses TRBV5-1 and TRBJ2-1; TRBD1 aligns across 7 bases. CDR1 is SGHRS, CDR2 YFSETQ, per germline. The V gene end was trimmed by 3 bases and the J gene end by 0 bases; junction bases not matched to a gene: 27. CDR3 length: 23 residues. This CDR3 reads CASSSDPDRVRGFTYSSYNEQFF. The CDR3 DNA sequence: TGCGCCAGCAGCTCGGATCCTGACAGGGTAAGAGGATTTACCTATAGCTCCTACAATGAGCAGTTCTTC.

The chain links TRBV19 to TRBJ1-2; possible D gene TRBD1, 6 bases. V was pared by 3 bases and J by 5 bases, with 22 bases between. Germline V gene sequence: CDR1 LNHDA, CDR2 SQIVND (reference sequence). This CDR3 region has 17 residues. The CDR3 spells CASSMRGPGGRSYGYTF. The CDR3 nucleotides are TGTGCCAGTAGTATGCGGGGGCCGGGGGGACGAAGTTATGGCTACACCTTC.

This clone was found a few times. This chain uses TRBV7-2 with TRBJ1-3; 7 bases line up with TRBD1. This CDR3 is 11 amino acids long. The junction had 4 bases not matched to a gene; V was cut back by 3 bases and J by 14 bases. CDR1 is SGHTA and CDR2 is FQGNSA in the germline V gene. This CDR3 is CASSLGQKLYF. The CDR3 bases are TGTGCCAGCAGCTTGGGACAGAAGCTATATTTT.

The chain combines TRBV6-1 with TRBJ1-4; D is unclear. CDR1 is MNHNS, CDR2 SASEGT, per germline. CDR3 length: 14 amino acids. V gave up 6 bases and J gave up 0 bases, with 8 bases separating them. The CDR3 DNA reads as TGTGCCAGCAGGGGAGCTGCAACTAATGAAAAACTGTTTTTT. This sequence encodes CASRGAATNEKLFF.

The chain is built from TRBV4-3 and TRBJ2-5, with 9 bases matching TRBD2. This CDR3 comprises 15 residues. V lost 0 bases to trimming and J lost 4 bases; unmatched junction nucleotides: 3. Germline V gene data show CDR1 as LGHNA and CDR2 as YSLEER. The DNA of the CDR3 is TGCGCCAGCAGCCAAGATCTAGCGGGGTTAGAGACCCAGTACTTC. Its protein product is CASSQDLAGLETQYF.